This T cell receptor (beta chain) was captured in a study of early T cells in non-severe SARS-CoV-2 infection. In germline, CDR1 is DFQATT, CDR2 SNEGSKA (reference sequence). V was clipped by 5 bases and J by 3 bases, with 5 bases between them. The CDR3 contains 10 residues. This clonotype was picked up many times. As part of library construction, unique molecular identifiers were attached to individual cDNA molecules. TCRdb re-called the 5' RACE reads through MiXCR, storing one row per CDR3 protein. The data hold around 40,000 distinct CDR3 sequences, with more than 5.5% observed a single time. The chain carries TRBV20-1 and TRBJ2-7; D call uncertain. The sequencing sample was made of whole blood. This clonotype was obtained from an adult who was a healthcare worker with PCR-confirmed SARS-CoV-2 infection or an uninfected control (not recorded which). In DNA, the CDR3 is TGCAGTGCTGACAACTACGAGCAGTACTTC. Its protein product is CSADNYEQYF.